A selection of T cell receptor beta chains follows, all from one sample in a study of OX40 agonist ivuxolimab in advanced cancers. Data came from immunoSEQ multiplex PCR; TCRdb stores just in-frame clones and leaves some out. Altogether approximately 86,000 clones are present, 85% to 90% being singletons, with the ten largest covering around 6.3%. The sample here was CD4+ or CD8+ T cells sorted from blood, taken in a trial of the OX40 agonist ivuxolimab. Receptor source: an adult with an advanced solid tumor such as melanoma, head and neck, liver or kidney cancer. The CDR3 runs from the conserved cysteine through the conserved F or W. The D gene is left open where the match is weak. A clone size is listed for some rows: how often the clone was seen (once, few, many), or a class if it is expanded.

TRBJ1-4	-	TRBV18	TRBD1	TGTGCCAGCTCATTGTACAGGGGGGCAACTAATGAAAAACTGTTTTTT	CASSLYRGATNEKLFF
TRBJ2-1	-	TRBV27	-	TGTGCCAGCAGTTGGGGGCGGGATGCCTACAATGAGCAGTTCTTC	CASSWGRDAYNEQFF
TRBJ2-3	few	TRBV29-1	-	TGCAGCGCTCACAGGGCAGATACGCAGTATTTT	CSAHRADTQYF
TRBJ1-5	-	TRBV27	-	TGTGCCAGCAGTTTACTGGGTGTTGGAGATCAGCCCCAGCATTTT	CASSLLGVGDQPQHF
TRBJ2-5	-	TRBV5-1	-	TGCGCCAGCAGCTTTGGGCCCCAAGAGACCCAGTACTTC	CASSFGPQETQYF
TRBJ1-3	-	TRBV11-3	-	TGTGCCAGCAGCTCCGGGCTCTCTGGAAACACCATATATTTT	CASSSGLSGNTIYF
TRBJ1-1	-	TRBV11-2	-	TGTGCCAGCACTACGTGGGGGAACACTGAAGCTTTCTTT	CASTTWGNTEAFF
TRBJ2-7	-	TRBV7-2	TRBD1	TGTGCCAGCAGCTTTCTGACAGGGGTCGAGCAGTACTTC	CASSFLTGVEQYF
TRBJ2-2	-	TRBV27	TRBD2	TGTGCCAGCGGAGGACTAGCGAGAAGCAGGGACACCGGGGAGCTGTTTTTT	CASGGLARSRDTGELFF
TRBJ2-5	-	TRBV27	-	TGTGCCAGCAGTTGGGACCGGGAGAGGGAGACCCAGTACTTC	CASSWDRERETQYF
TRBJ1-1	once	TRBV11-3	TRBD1	TGTGCCAGCAGCTTAGGGGGACAGGGAAACACTGAAGCTTTCTTT	CASSLGGQGNTEAFF
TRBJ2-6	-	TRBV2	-	TGTGCCAGCAGTCTAAAGGGGGGTCGCTGGGCCAACGTCCTGACTTTC	CASSLKGGRWANVLTF
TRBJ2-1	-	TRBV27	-	TGTGCCAGCAGTTTGGCGGGAAGATACAATGAGCAGTTCTTC	CASSLAGRYNEQFF
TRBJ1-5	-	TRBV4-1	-	TGCGCCAGCAGCCCCCGGGCCGATCAGCCCCAGCATTTT	CASSPRADQPQHF
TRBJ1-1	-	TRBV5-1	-	TGCGCCAGCAGCTTGGAACAGCAAGCGAACACTGAAGCTTTCTTT	CASSLEQQANTEAFF
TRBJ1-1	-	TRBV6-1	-	TGTGCCAGCAGTGAATACGGGGTAGGGAGTATCAACACTGAAGCTTTCTTT	CASSEYGVGSINTEAFF
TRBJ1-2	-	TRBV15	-	TGTGCCACCAGCAGAGATGTTCGCTATGGCTACACCTTC	CATSRDVRYGYTF
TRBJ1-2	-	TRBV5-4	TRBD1	TGTGCCAGCAGCATCGACAGGGAACTTGGCTACACCTTC	CASSIDRELGYTF
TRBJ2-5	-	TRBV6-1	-	TGTGCCAGCAGTGAATCAGGAGGGATTGGGGAGACCCAGTACTTC	CASSESGGIGETQYF
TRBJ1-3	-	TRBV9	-	TGTGCCAGCTCACCGGGACTCACCTCTGGAAACACCATATATTTT	CASSPGLTSGNTIYF
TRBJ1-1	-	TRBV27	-	TGTGCCAGCAGTTTCTCTCGGGACCTGAACACTGAAGCTTTCTTT	CASSFSRDLNTEAFF
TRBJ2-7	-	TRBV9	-	TGTGCCAGCAGCGCCTCCGGGACTCCCTCCTACGAGCAGTACTTC	CASSASGTPSYEQYF
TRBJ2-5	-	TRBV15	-	TGTGCCACCAGCAGAGGCGGCCACGTCCAAGAGACCCAGTACTTC	CATSRGGHVQETQYF
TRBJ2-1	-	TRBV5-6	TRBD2	TGTGCCAGCAGCCCCCTAGCGGGGGGGCCGTGGGAGCAGTTCTTC	CASSPLAGGPWEQFF
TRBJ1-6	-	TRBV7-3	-	TGTGCCAGCAGCTTACAAGGGCCTGGGGTCAATTCACCCCTCCACTTT	CASSLQGPGVNSPLHF
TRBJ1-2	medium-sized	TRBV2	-	TGTGCCAGCAGTGACCCCGCGACTGTGCCGGGGGGCTACACCTTC	CASSDPATVPGGYTF
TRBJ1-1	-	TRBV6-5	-	TGTGCCAGCAGTTACCAACCGACAGGAGGGCGCACTGAAGCTTTCTTT	CASSYQPTGGRTEAFF
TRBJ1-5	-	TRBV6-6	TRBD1	TGTGCCAGCAGTGGGACAGGGGAGGATCAGCCCCAGCATTTT	CASSGTGEDQPQHF
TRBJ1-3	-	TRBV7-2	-	TGTGCCAGCAGGCGCGAAGGGGTCTCTGGAAACACCATATATTTT	CASRREGVSGNTIYF
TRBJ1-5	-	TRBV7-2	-	TGTGCCAGCAGCACCCAGGGCCCGCTTAGCAATCAGCCCCAGCATTTT	CASSTQGPLSNQPQHF
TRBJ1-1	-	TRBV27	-	TGTGCCAGCAGCCCGCTTGGGAGGATGAACACTGAAGCTTTCTTT	CASSPLGRMNTEAFF
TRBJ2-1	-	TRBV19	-	TGTGCCAGTACTGTTAGCCAGAGCTCCTACAATGAGCAGTTCTTC	CASTVSQSSYNEQFF
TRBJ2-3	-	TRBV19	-	TGTGCCTCCCAAGGGGGGGTCACAGATACGCAGTATTTT	CASQGGVTDTQYF